These 19 T cell receptor beta chains share one sample of origin, sequenced in a study of post-analysis software for immune sequencing data. Libraries were made from TCR beta cDNA, and they carried unique molecular identifiers. One entry per CDR3 protein results from TCRdb running MiXCR on the PCR reads. Here the sample spans hundreds of thousands of distinct CDR3 sequences, more than 50% being singletons. Their antigens remain unidentified. Findings of the study overall: In patients, TRBV5-6, TRBV5-1 and TRBV20-1 belonged to roughly 5 TRBV segments found more frequently than in controls.

The sample was blood. The receptor source for this set is a girl aged 2-15 years with multiple sclerosis.

Only one count was recorded for this clonotype. V is TRBV4-1 and J is TRBJ1-1; tentative D call: TRBD1 (5 bases). V lost 0 bases and J lost 1, with 15 bases in between. Germline V lookup: CDR1 MGHRA, CDR2 YSYEKL. The CDR3 contains 17 residues. CDR3 in amino acids: CASSQEVWDGENTEAFF. The CDR3 DNA reads TGCGCCAGCAGCCAAGAGGTTTGGGACGGGGAGAACACTGAAGCTTTCTTT.

The chain is built from TRBV7-6 and TRBJ2-1, with TRBD2 identical over 12 bases. The J call may be in error: the DNA end matches TRBJ2-7 better. The CDR3 extends over 16 amino acids. Germline V gene sequence: CDR1 SGHVS, CDR2 FNYEAQ. The CDR3 loop reads CASSPPSGGANNEQYF. The CDR3 nucleotides are TGTGCCAGCAGCCCTCCTAGCGGGGGGGCGAACAATGAGCAGTACTTC.

V and J are TRBV25-1 and TRBJ2-1, with D unclear. The ends were cut back, 4 bases at V and 5 bases at J, with 12 bases in the middle. The CDR3 has 14 residues. Germline V gives CDR1 MGHDK, CDR2 SYGVNS. The CDR3 nucleotides are TGTGCCAGCAGTGTTGGACGGTTTCACAATGAGCAGTTCTTC. Translated: CASSVGRFHNEQFF.

The J gene is TRBJ2-1, the V gene TRBV12-5; D is possibly TRBD2 (6 bases). V was shortened by 2 bases and J by 6 bases, with 17 bases between the two germline ends. The germline V gene encodes CDR1 LGHNT and CDR2 FRNRAP. This CDR3 spans 16 amino acids. The CDR3 is CASGLPSGVGVNEQFF. The CDR3 DNA sequence: TGTGCTAGTGGTTTGCCCTCGGGGGTCGGGGTCAATGAGCAGTTCTTC.

This clonotype has only a few counts. DNA of the CDR3: TGCGCCAGCAGCCAAGATTCGAACAGCCCCCGCGTAAAACTGTTTTTT. Translated: CASSQDSNSPRVKLFF. The chain has TRBV4-3 and TRBJ1-4; D is uncertain. The germline gives CDR1 LGHNA, CDR2 YSLEER. Trimming removed 0 bases at V and 10 bases at J, with 18 bases between. The CDR3 is 16 amino acids.

This clonotype was seen just once. This chain connects TRBV27 to TRBJ2-7; D may be TRBD1 (5 bases). This CDR3 is built from 14 residues. Germline V lookup: CDR1 MNHEY, CDR2 SMNVEV (reference sequence). V shed 4 bases and J shed 2 bases, with 12 bases lying between them. CDR3 nucleotide sequence: TGTGCCAGCAGTTATAAGACAGCTACCTACGAGCAGTACTTC. Amino acids: CASSYKTATYEQYF.

The J gene is TRBJ1-2, the V gene TRBV29-1; TRBD1 might be the D (6 bases). CDR3 length: 14 amino acids. V was pared by 7 bases and J by 4 bases, with 19 bases between. Germline CDR1 reads SQVTM; CDR2 reads ANQGSEA. CDR3 amino acids: CSASTRQDVYGYTF. The CDR3 DNA follows: TGCAGCGCCTCCACGCGACAGGACGTCTATGGCTACACCTTC.

The chain combines TRBV5-6 with TRBJ2-5; the D gene could be TRBD1 or TRBD2 (6 bases each). The CDR3 is 17 residues long. Germline lookup yields CDR1 SGHDT and CDR2 YYEEEE. V gave up 4 bases and J gave up 5 bases, with 24 bases separating them. CDR3 residues: CASSPLSPGAPRETQYF. The CDR3 DNA reads TGTGCCAGCAGCCCGCTCTCTCCGGGGGCGCCTAGGGAGACCCAGTACTTC. The variable domain in full, with the rest retrieved from reference TRBV5-6 and TRBJ2-5, is DAGVTQSPTHLIKTRGQQVTLRCSPKSGHDTVSWYQQALGQGPQFIFQYYEEEERQRGNFPDRFSGHQFPNYSSELNVNALLLGDSALYLCASSPLSPGAPRETQYFGPGTRLLVL.

As concerns this clonotype: One end of the junction fails to match germline, which may point to a read error. The chain combines TRBV5-1 with TRBJ1-5, with TRBD1 matching over 7 bases. The CDR3 is 13 amino acids. Per the germline V gene, CDR1 is SGHRS and CDR2 is YFSETQ. The CDR3 here is CASSATGHQPQHF. CDR3 nucleotide sequence: TGCGCCAGCAGCGCGACAGGGCATCAGCCTCAGCATTTT.

The chain is built from TRBV5-1 and TRBJ2-1, with TRBD1 matching over 10 bases. The junction had 6 bases not matched to a gene; V was cut back by 3 bases and J by 6 bases. Germline lookup yields CDR1 SGHRS and CDR2 YFSETQ. The CDR3 sequence is 15 residues long. The CDR3 DNA follows: TGCGCCAGCAGCTCGGACAGGGGGTTCCTCAATGAGCAGTTCTTC. Its protein is CASSSDRGFLNEQFF. Full variable domain (remainder filled in from reference TRBV5-1 and TRBJ2-1): KAGVTQTPRYLIKTRGQQVTLSCSPISGHRSVSWYQQTPGQGLQFLFEYFSETQRNKGNFPGRFSGRQFSNSRSEMNVSTLELGDSALYLCASSSDRGFLNEQFFGPGTRLTVL.

The DNA of the CDR3 is TGTGCCAGCAGTGAATATAGGGGGGGCGGGACCACCTACGAGCAGTACTTC. Amino acids: CASSEYRGGGTTYEQYF. The chain uses TRBV25-1 and TRBJ2-7; D possibly corresponds to TRBD2 (7 bases). The germline V gene has CDR1 MGHDK and CDR2 SYGVNS. The CDR3 sequence is 17 residues long. With 0 bases removed from V and 2 bases from J, the gap between germline ends came to 17 bases.

The gene calls are TRBV29-1 and TRBJ2-7; D ambiguous. Between the trimmed V and J ends, which lost 6 bases and 2 bases, there was a span of 20 bases. CDR3 length: 15 amino acids. In germline, CDR1 is SQVTM, CDR2 ANQGSEA. Written as DNA, the CDR3 is TGCAGCGTAATAGGAGCCGTCGGACGGGCCTACGAGCAGTACTTC. It translates to CSVIGAVGRAYEQYF.

The V gene is TRBV20-1, the J gene TRBJ2-7; unclear D gene. The CDR3 length is 12 residues. V lost 3 bases and J lost 2, with 8 bases in between. CDR1 and CDR2 from the germline V gene are DFQATT and SNEGSKA (reference sequence). The CDR3 loop reads CSARSRTYEQYF. The CDR3, as DNA: TGCAGTGCTAGGTCTCGGACCTACGAGCAGTACTTC.

The chain recombines TRBV29-1 with TRBJ2-4; D gene unclear. Trimming took 6 bases from V and 13 from J, leaving 25 bases between them. Germline V gene sequence: CDR1 SQVTM, CDR2 ANQGSEA. The CDR3 is 14 residues long. Written as DNA, the CDR3 is TGCAGCGTGGTGCGTGCTCCCTTTTTAGAAGAGCAGTACTTC. This gives the protein CSVVRAPFLEEQYF. The entire variable domain, with the rest obtained from reference TRBV29-1 and TRBJ2-4, is as follows: SAVISQKPSRDICQRGTSLTIQCQVDSQVTMMFWYRQQPGQSLTLIATANQGSEATYESGFVIDKFPISRPNLTFSTLTVSNMSPEDSSIYLCSVVRAPFLEEQYFGAGTRLSVL.

The chain joins TRBV29-1 to TRBJ2-4; D remains unclear. Per germline, CDR1 SQVTM and CDR2 ANQGSEA. Trimming removed 4 bases from V and 3 bases from J, with 10 bases in between. This CDR3 has 13 amino acids. CDR3 in amino acids: CSVGPEDKNIQYF. CDR3 coding DNA: TGCAGCGTTGGGCCTGAGGACAAAAACATTCAGTACTTC.

V gene TRBV6-2 or TRBV6-3 combines with J gene TRBJ1-1, with TRBD1 as a possible D gene (5 bases). The CDR3 loop spans 12 amino acids. Trimming took off 3 bases at V and 11 bases at J, with 13 bases between the two ends. Germline lookup yields CDR1 MNHEY and CDR2 SVGEGT. The CDR3 reads CASSYSPGSAFF. The CDR3 DNA is TGTGCCAGCAGTTATTCCCCAGGGTCCGCTTTCTTT.

The rearrangement links TRBV2 to TRBJ1-5, with TRBD1 identical over 8 bases. CDR3 length: 14 amino acids. Germline V gene data show CDR1 as SNHLY and CDR2 as FYNNEI. V trimming: 6 bases; J trimming: 7 bases; junction bases outside the gene matches: 8. This CDR3 reads CASRVGTGSQPQHF. For the CDR3, the DNA is TGTGCCAGCAGAGTCGGGACAGGCAGCCAGCCCCAGCATTTT.

The chain couples TRBV10-3 to TRBJ2-4; weak D call: TRBD1 (6 bases). TRBJ2-7 matches the DNA end more closely, so the J call is doubtful. The CDR3 is made up of 16 amino acids. Looked up from germline, CDR1 is ENHRY and CDR2 is SYGVKD. The chain's CDR3 is CAISEFWTAGRDEQYF. The DNA for the CDR3 is TGTGCCATCAGTGAATTTTGGACAGCAGGCCGAGACGAGCAGTACTTC.

This clonotype was observed a few times. The chain carries TRBV29-1 and TRBJ2-5; TRBD1 agrees at 8 bases. The trim removed 6 bases at V and 0 bases at J, leaving 15 bases unmatched. This CDR3 region has 17 residues. The germline gives CDR1 SQVTM, CDR2 ANQGSEA. The CDR3 sequence: CSVETGTGRRYQETQYF. In DNA, the CDR3 is TGCAGCGTAGAAACCGGGACAGGTAGAAGGTACCAAGAGACCCAGTACTTC.